This entry is about one TCR beta chain. The antigen is undetermined. With UMIs, 5'RACE template switching was used to make TCR beta cDNA. TCRdb reprocessed the 5' RACE reads and reports one entry per CDR3 protein, with no DNA. Its table records 140,000 or so distinct CDR3 sequences. CDR1 and CDR2 (germline): SQVTM, ANQGSEA. The CDR3 sequence is 14 residues long. The data originate from a study of T cells expressing NK-cell markers. Findings and limits, study-wide: Dominant NKG2C+ clonotypes in over 5 donors made up about 1.0-7.0% of CD8+ T cells. The study did not resolve the HCMV specificity of expanded NKG2C+ T cell clones.

The TCR was taken from a man aged 18 to 29 in good health. The material sequenced was blood T cells: a sorted CD56 or NKG2C T cell subset, CD4+ or CD8+ T cells, or bulk PBMC T cells (not recorded which). V and J are TRBV29-1 and TRBJ2-1; the D gene TCRdb calls, TRBD1, cannot be checked with no DNA. The CDR3: CSVRPGDKYNEQFF.